These 6 T cell receptor beta chains originate from one sample sequenced in a study of human T cells and chemical hapten exposure. TCRdb reanalysed the RACE reads using MiXCR and keeps one entry per CDR3 protein. Of under 60,000 distinct CDR3 sequences listed, approximately 10% were seen once; the top ten hold approximately 2%. Time point described: patch test 1, 2 weeks after DPC sensitization. The treatment was: therapeutic diphenylcyclopropenone sensitization with weekly scalp DPC. The authors extracted total RNA from unfractionated whole blood. The source material was whole blood, sampled in connection with sensitization to the hapten diphenylcyclopropenone (DPC). The receptors were gathered from a woman between 40 and 50 years old with alopecia areata. Some clones in this sample may be carry-over from other donors' samples.

The chain employs TRBV10-2 and TRBJ2-5; 8 positions match TRBD1. The CDR3 is 13 residues long. V shed 5 bases, J shed 5 bases, and the junction held 4 bases outside the gene matches. Germline loops: CDR1 WSHSY, CDR2 SAAADI. The CDR3 DNA reads TGCGCCAGCAGTCCCGGGGACAGGGAGACCCAGTACTTC. This encodes CASSPGDRETQYF.

There are a few counts of this clonotype. CDR3 in amino acids: CASSQVPGNKAFF. The CDR3, as DNA: TGCGCCAGCAGCCAAGTCCCCGGGAACAAAGCTTTCTTT. The chain joins TRBV4-1 to TRBJ1-1; no clear D. Trimming left V 1 base short and J 9 bases short, with 12 bases between. The germline gives CDR1 MGHRA, CDR2 YSYEKL. This CDR3 is built from 13 residues.

The sample holds a few counts of this clonotype. The rearrangement uses TRBV27 and TRBJ1-1; no firm D call. From germline, CDR1 is MNHEY and CDR2 SMNVEV (reference sequence). With 4 bases removed from V and 1 base from J, the gap between germline ends came to 7 bases. The CDR3 length is 13 residues. CDR3 in DNA: TGTGCCAGCAGTTCGGACCAGAACACTGAAGCTTTCTTT. Translated, it gives CASSSDQNTEAFF.

This chain connects TRBV4-1 to TRBJ1-5, with TRBD1 matching over 7 bases. The germline V gene has CDR1 MGHRA and CDR2 YSYEKL. The CDR3 runs 16 residues. Trimming at V came to 1 base and at J to 0 bases, leaving 3 bases not matched to a gene. The CDR3 DNA follows: TGCGCCAGCAGCCAAGCCGGGACAGATAGCAATCAGCCCCAGCATTTT. Translating gives CASSQAGTDSNQPQHF.

This clonotype has a handful of counts. V is TRBV5-1 and J is TRBJ2-3; 7 nucleotides line up with TRBD2. V shed 0 bases and J 4 bases; nucleotides not matched to a gene: 5. The V gene's germline CDR1 is SGHRS and CDR2 YFSETQ. There are 15 residues in the CDR3. The CDR3 coding sequence is TGCGCCAGCAGCTTGGGGAAGACTAGCCCAGATACGCAGTATTTT. Amino acids: CASSLGKTSPDTQYF.

This clonotype was detected only a few times. The chain has TRBV28 and TRBJ1-1, with unresolved D. CDR3 length: 11 amino acids. V was pared by 8 bases and J by 3 bases, with 7 bases between. The germline V gene encodes CDR1 MDHEN and CDR2 SYDVKM. CDR3 nucleotide sequence: TGTGCCAGCGAGGGTGACACTGAAGCTTTCTTT. It translates to CASEGDTEAFF.